This T cell receptor (beta chain) was found in a study of glioma-infiltrating T cells. Study-wide points: CDR3 overlap between tissue and blood was very small.

Concerning this clonotype itself: The target antigen is unknown.

TCR alpha and beta CDR3 regions were amplified from RNA using iRepertoire nested multiplex PCR. TCRdb itself ran the multiplex PCR reads through MiXCR, one entry per CDR3 protein. The repertoire holds over 120,000 distinct CDR3 sequences, with about two fifths as singletons. The sequencing input was glioma tissue, nonneoplastic brain tissue, or PBMCs (not recorded which). The sequence was obtained from a human donor with low-grade glioma or glioblastoma, undergoing nonglioma brain surgery, or in good health (not recorded which).

CDR3 sequence reads: CASKRTGNYGYTF. CDR3 DNA sequence: TGTGCCAGCAAACGGACAGGGAACTATGGCTACACCTTC. V gene TRBV6-1 combines with J gene TRBJ1-2, with 8 positions matching TRBD1. With V trimmed by 7 bases and J by 2 bases, 3 bases remained unmatched. The germline gives CDR1 MNHNS, CDR2 SASEGT. This CDR3 region has 13 residues.